This note documents a single TCR beta chain sequence. This sample is drawn from a study of shared T cell receptors in the human thymus. The CDR3 contains 15 residues. V trimming: 0 bases; J trimming: 2 bases; junction bases outside the gene matches: 3. Germline V gene lookup returns CDR1 WSHSY and CDR2 SAAADI. Sequencing used immunoSEQ multiplex PCR; TCRdb keeps in-frame clones, though not all of them. The sample yields about 710,000 clones, about 87% seen once. These data also featured in a second study, about human thymus T cells. According to that study: Thymus was obtained from resections taken during corrective heart surgery. Thymic and blood repertoires appeared to carry a bias in their V and J gene usage. Related work found strong thymic repertoire overlap between unrelated individuals.

The material sequenced was thymocytes. The sequence was obtained from a boy less than two years old with a congenital heart defect. The chain recombines TRBV10-2 with TRBJ2-7, with 8 bases lining up with TRBD2. The CDR3: CASSESLAGAYEQYF. The CDR3 region has the DNA TGCGCCAGCAGTGAGTCTCTAGCGGGCGCCTACGAGCAGTACTTC.